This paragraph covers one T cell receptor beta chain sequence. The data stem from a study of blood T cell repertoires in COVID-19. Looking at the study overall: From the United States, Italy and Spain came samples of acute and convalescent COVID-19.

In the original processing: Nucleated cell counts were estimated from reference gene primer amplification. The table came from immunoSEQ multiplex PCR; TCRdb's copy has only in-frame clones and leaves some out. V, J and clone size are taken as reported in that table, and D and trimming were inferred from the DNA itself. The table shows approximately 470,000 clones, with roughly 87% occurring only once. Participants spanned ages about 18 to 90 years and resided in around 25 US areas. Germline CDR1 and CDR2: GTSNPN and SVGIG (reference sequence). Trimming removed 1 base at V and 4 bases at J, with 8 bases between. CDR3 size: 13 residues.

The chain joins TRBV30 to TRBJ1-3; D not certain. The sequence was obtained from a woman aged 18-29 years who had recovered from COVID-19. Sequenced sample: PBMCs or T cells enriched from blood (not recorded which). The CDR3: CAWSGWRGNTIYF. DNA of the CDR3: TGTGCCTGGAGTGGATGGAGGGGAAACACCATATATTTT.